Described below is a single T cell receptor (beta chain) sequence and its context. Its antigen has not been determined. No much larger clone exists at a distance of one base, and base qualities are not known. The source of the sample is a study of technical replicates of blood from several donors (dated 2017 in TCRdb). V lost 4 bases and J lost 4 bases, and the count of bases not matched to a germline gene is 0. Spanning cysteine to phenylalanine, the CDR3 consists of 13 amino acids. The DNA shown is the 39-base CDR3, in frame from base 1. CDR1 and CDR2, per the germline V gene, are ENHRY and SYGVKD. The library was generated by the immunoSEQ multiplex PCR assay. TCRdb took over this immuneACCESS table, retaining in-frame rearrangements with V and J assigned. Such tables are incomplete; in checked studies, under half of the missing clones stem from an unresolved V gene, and the remainder is unexplained. For this sample the table gives 80,000 or so clones, of which 90% to 95% were detected only once. Together, the top ten hold approximately 0.4% of the sample.

The chain is made from TRBV10-3 and TRBJ2-5, and 10 bases in between align with TRBD1. Source material: T cells isolated from PBMCs. The TCR comes from a human donor in good health. The CDR3 in this case is CAISGTGGETQYF. The nucleotide sequence reads TGTGCCATCAGTGGGACAGGGGGAGAGACCCAGTACTTC.